This T cell receptor (beta chain) was obtained from a study of response to subunit inactivated influenza vaccine. Study results and limitations: Seasonal influenza vaccination, on each occasion, was suggested by the authors to recruit few new T cells.

CDR3 length: 15 amino acids. The germline V gene has CDR1 MGHDK and CDR2 SYGVNS. The J segment lost 3 bases and the V segment lost 5 bases, leaving 5 bases of the junction unmatched. On this clonotype: Its specificity is unknown.

TCRdb ran MiXCR on the RT-PCR reads and lists one entry per CDR3 protein. The repertoire holds about 300,000 distinct CDR3 sequences, with roughly a fifth as singletons. The gene calls are TRBV25-1 and TRBJ2-7, with TRBD1 matching 12 bases. Here the sequenced sample was PBMCs from blood, taken about 20 months after vaccination. The source is a man in his fifties or sixties who received an inactivated influenza vaccine. CDR3 protein: CASSPGQGAFYEQYF. The CDR3 region has the DNA TGTGCCAGCAGTCCGGGACAGGGGGCCTTCTACGAGCAGTACTTC.